These T cell receptor beta chains were read from a single sample in a study of blood T cell repertoires in COVID-19. Assay used: immunoSEQ multiplex PCR; TCRdb lists only in-frame clones, some missing. This table has some 330,000 clones, 80% to 90% appearing once. What was sequenced was PBMCs or T cells enriched from blood (not recorded which). The receptor source for this set is a man aged 25-40 years who had recovered from COVID-19. The CDR3 runs from the conserved cysteine through the conserved F or W. Fields, in order: V gene, D gene, CDR3 length, clone size, CDR3 protein. The D gene is left open where the match is weak. Clone size is shown for a subset of rows, as once, few, many or a class of expanded clone.

V gene: TRBV7-8
D gene: -
CDR3 length: 12
clone size: -
CDR3 protein: CASSRTEYGYTF

V gene: TRBV15
D gene: TRBD1
CDR3 length: 15
clone size: -
CDR3 protein: CATSRGDRDFAEAFF

V gene: TRBV6-1
D gene: -
CDR3 length: 16
clone size: -
CDR3 protein: CASSELPGWLPYEQYF

V gene: TRBV5-1
D gene: TRBD1
CDR3 length: 15
clone size: -
CDR3 protein: CASSLGQGYSYEQYF

V gene: TRBV15
D gene: -
CDR3 length: 11
clone size: -
CDR3 protein: CATSDSFGYTF

V gene: TRBV2
D gene: TRBD2
CDR3 length: 12
clone size: once
CDR3 protein: CASAGTRETQYF

V gene: TRBV29-1
D gene: -
CDR3 length: 14
clone size: -
CDR3 protein: CSVEWPVGGETQYF

V gene: TRBV19
D gene: TRBD1
CDR3 length: 15
clone size: -
CDR3 protein: CASSARTGNFYGYTF

V gene: TRBV3-1/TRBV3-2
D gene: -
CDR3 length: 12
clone size: -
CDR3 protein: CASSQSGREAFF

V gene: TRBV19
D gene: -
CDR3 length: 16
clone size: -
CDR3 protein: CASSTRLDWYNQPQHF

V gene: TRBV25-1
D gene: -
CDR3 length: 11
clone size: -
CDR3 protein: CASSELAEAFF

V gene: TRBV7-8
D gene: -
CDR3 length: 12
clone size: -
CDR3 protein: CASSLRGAQAFF

V gene: TRBV2
D gene: TRBD1
CDR3 length: 16
clone size: -
CDR3 protein: CASNSPLTGEAYEQYF

V gene: TRBV3-1/TRBV3-2
D gene: -
CDR3 length: 14
clone size: -
CDR3 protein: CASSQAGSPGELFF

V gene: TRBV5-1
D gene: TRBD2
CDR3 length: 15
clone size: -
CDR3 protein: CASSWGTSEFYEQYF

V gene: TRBV27
D gene: -
CDR3 length: 12
clone size: -
CDR3 protein: CASRTYNYGYTF

V gene: TRBV19
D gene: -
CDR3 length: 15
clone size: -
CDR3 protein: CASSIRQGGGNTIYF

V gene: TRBV9
D gene: TRBD2
CDR3 length: 18
clone size: -
CDR3 protein: CASSVALRAGGMTDTQYF

V gene: TRBV28
D gene: -
CDR3 length: 12
clone size: -
CDR3 protein: CATRALNSPLHF

V gene: TRBV5-1
D gene: -
CDR3 length: 14
clone size: once
CDR3 protein: CASSLRPAGSEAFF

V gene: TRBV6-4
D gene: TRBD2
CDR3 length: 15
clone size: many
CDR3 protein: CASSDASGGGDTQYF

V gene: TRBV5-8
D gene: -
CDR3 length: 12
clone size: -
CDR3 protein: CASAGRRGEQFF

V gene: TRBV3-1/TRBV3-2
D gene: -
CDR3 length: 14
clone size: -
CDR3 protein: CASSLQDRNTEAFF

V gene: TRBV3-1/TRBV3-2
D gene: TRBD2
CDR3 length: 16
clone size: -
CDR3 protein: CASSQVGRGAYNEQFF

V gene: TRBV25-1
D gene: -
CDR3 length: 14
clone size: -
CDR3 protein: CASSDHTRGNEAFF

V gene: TRBV6-4
D gene: -
CDR3 length: 19
clone size: -
CDR3 protein: CASSDYPPRLSGDVDGYTF

V gene: TRBV30
D gene: TRBD1
CDR3 length: 13
clone size: once
CDR3 protein: CAWSGQGDQPQHF

V gene: TRBV19
D gene: TRBD1
CDR3 length: 15
clone size: once
CDR3 protein: CASSGRGTGNEKLFF

V gene: TRBV2
D gene: TRBD1
CDR3 length: 17
clone size: -
CDR3 protein: CASSRDRGPNSNQPQHF

V gene: TRBV6-5
D gene: TRBD1
CDR3 length: 13
clone size: -
CDR3 protein: CASTGQGGQPQHF

V gene: TRBV11-3
D gene: -
CDR3 length: 14
clone size: once
CDR3 protein: CASSLDRGDTEAFF

V gene: TRBV6-5
D gene: TRBD2
CDR3 length: 14
clone size: -
CDR3 protein: CASRGLAGTYEQYF

V gene: TRBV25-1
D gene: TRBD1
CDR3 length: 16
clone size: -
CDR3 protein: CASSAAFRTGKTEAFF

V gene: TRBV15
D gene: TRBD2
CDR3 length: 16
clone size: -
CDR3 protein: CATSRGPAGEHGELFF

V gene: TRBV7-2
D gene: TRBD2
CDR3 length: 15
clone size: -
CDR3 protein: CASSLEGLATGELFF

V gene: TRBV30
D gene: -
CDR3 length: 13
clone size: few
CDR3 protein: CAWSPGGNQPQHF

V gene: TRBV7-2
D gene: TRBD1
CDR3 length: 17
clone size: -
CDR3 protein: CASSLALGTGAYNEQFF

V gene: TRBV10-3
D gene: -
CDR3 length: 14
clone size: -
CDR3 protein: CAIRGGSSTDTQYF

V gene: TRBV6-5
D gene: TRBD1
CDR3 length: 15
clone size: -
CDR3 protein: CASTPGQGSIYGYTF

V gene: TRBV7-9
D gene: TRBD2
CDR3 length: 16
clone size: -
CDR3 protein: CASSLDQGLAYREQFF

V gene: TRBV7-7
D gene: -
CDR3 length: 13
clone size: -
CDR3 protein: CASSQGGMETQYF

V gene: TRBV1
D gene: -
CDR3 length: 15
clone size: -
CDR3 protein: CTSSQRRTGLQPQHF

V gene: TRBV11-2
D gene: TRBD1
CDR3 length: 14
clone size: -
CDR3 protein: CASSLTGGNQPQHF

V gene: TRBV2
D gene: TRBD1
CDR3 length: 15
clone size: -
CDR3 protein: CASSYDRDSNQPQHF

V gene: TRBV30
D gene: -
CDR3 length: 11
clone size: once
CDR3 protein: CAWSGTYEQYF

V gene: TRBV30
D gene: TRBD1
CDR3 length: 12
clone size: -
CDR3 protein: CAVNRGNYEQYF

V gene: TRBV7-9
D gene: TRBD1
CDR3 length: 13
clone size: -
CDR3 protein: CASGWTGRETQYF

V gene: TRBV5-1
D gene: TRBD2
CDR3 length: 15
clone size: -
CDR3 protein: CASSPGLARQYEQYF

V gene: TRBV15
D gene: -
CDR3 length: 12
clone size: many
CDR3 protein: CATSRDITEAFF

V gene: TRBV3-1/TRBV3-2
D gene: TRBD1
CDR3 length: 14
clone size: -
CDR3 protein: CASSRQGSTSPLHF

V gene: TRBV4-1
D gene: TRBD2
CDR3 length: 14
clone size: -
CDR3 protein: CASSGTRVLNEQFF

V gene: TRBV28
D gene: -
CDR3 length: 15
clone size: -
CDR3 protein: CASSLQGLNYYGYTF

V gene: TRBV3-1/TRBV3-2
D gene: TRBD1
CDR3 length: 13
clone size: once
CDR3 protein: CASSARGVSEAFF

V gene: TRBV29-1
D gene: -
CDR3 length: 12
clone size: -
CDR3 protein: CSVDSGQETQYF

V gene: TRBV5-1
D gene: TRBD1
CDR3 length: 14
clone size: -
CDR3 protein: CASTSIQGSDEQFF

V gene: TRBV6-4
D gene: TRBD2
CDR3 length: 15
clone size: -
CDR3 protein: CASSPVGGNTDTQYF

V gene: TRBV5-4
D gene: TRBD2
CDR3 length: 16
clone size: -
CDR3 protein: CASSSSGGSITDTQYF

V gene: TRBV2
D gene: -
CDR3 length: 16
clone size: -
CDR3 protein: CASSDLLGTSTDTQYF

V gene: TRBV2
D gene: -
CDR3 length: 14
clone size: -
CDR3 protein: CASSEGVEGEKLFF

V gene: TRBV5-1
D gene: TRBD1
CDR3 length: 15
clone size: -
CDR3 protein: CASSPGQGRGQPQHF